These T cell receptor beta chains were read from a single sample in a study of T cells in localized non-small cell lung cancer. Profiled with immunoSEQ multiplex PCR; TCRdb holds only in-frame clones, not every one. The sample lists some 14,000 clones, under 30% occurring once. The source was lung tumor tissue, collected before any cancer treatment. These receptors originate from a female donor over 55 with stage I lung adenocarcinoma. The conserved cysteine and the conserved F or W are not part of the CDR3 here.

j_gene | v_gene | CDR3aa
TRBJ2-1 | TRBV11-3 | ASSLTSRVNEQF
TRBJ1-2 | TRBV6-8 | ASSSRRDSQHNYGYT
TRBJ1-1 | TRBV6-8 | ATRTGLNTEAF
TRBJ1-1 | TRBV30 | AWEGEGAVKGEAF
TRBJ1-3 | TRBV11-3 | ASSPSGGERGNTIY
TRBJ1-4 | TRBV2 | ASSEGPRATNEKLF
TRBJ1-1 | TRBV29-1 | SVERASWGNTEAF
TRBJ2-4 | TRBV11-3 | ASSLPGTSGQNIQY
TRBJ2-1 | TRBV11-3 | ASSPNPGLEGNEQF
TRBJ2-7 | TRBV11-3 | ASGFGTSPTKQY
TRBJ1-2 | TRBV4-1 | ASSQSGTGGGYT
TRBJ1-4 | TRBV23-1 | ASSQDGGRFNEKLF
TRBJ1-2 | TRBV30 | AWSSQSNYGYT
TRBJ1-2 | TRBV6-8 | ASRTGGGYGYT
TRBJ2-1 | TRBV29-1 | SVGRLEQYNEQF
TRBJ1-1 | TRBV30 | AWGGGWTEAF
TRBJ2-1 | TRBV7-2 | ASSRESVSEQF
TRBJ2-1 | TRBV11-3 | ASSTFSGGAHNEQF
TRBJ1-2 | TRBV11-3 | ASSFPTPGLLEGYGYT
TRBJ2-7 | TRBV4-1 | ASSPAGTVTYEQY
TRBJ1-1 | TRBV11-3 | ASTVNSGTGPAEAF
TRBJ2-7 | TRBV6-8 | ASRGQGTPSIYEQY
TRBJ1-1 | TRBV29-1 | SVDGRGSNTEAF
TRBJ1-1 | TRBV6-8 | ASSSAGGGAF
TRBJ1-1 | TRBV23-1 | ASSQAGQVTRQAF
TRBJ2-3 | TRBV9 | ASSVEASGGALGDTQY
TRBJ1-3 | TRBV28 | ASSLGQGYTIY
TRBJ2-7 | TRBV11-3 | ASSSHLGQGEAYEQY
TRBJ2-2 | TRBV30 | AWSGTAGETGELF
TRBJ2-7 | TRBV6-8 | ASSYWARDSYEQY
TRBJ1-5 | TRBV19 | ASSNRGNQPQH
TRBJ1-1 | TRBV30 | AWSVRWGGTAF
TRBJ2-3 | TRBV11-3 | ASSSTSGGRVRTDTQY
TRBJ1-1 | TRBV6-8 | ASRTGQGKAF
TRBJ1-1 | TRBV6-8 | ASSFLRDRGRLNTEAF
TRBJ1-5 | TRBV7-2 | ASSEGPNQPQH
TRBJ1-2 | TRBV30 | AWEGDRGRQNGYT
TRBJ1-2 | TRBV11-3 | ASSLGRNSYGYT
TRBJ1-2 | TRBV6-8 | ASRVDQVGGYT
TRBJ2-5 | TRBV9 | ASSVGPSAEETQY
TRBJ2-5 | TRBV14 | ASSQETSGGQETQY
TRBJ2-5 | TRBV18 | ASSPSGSEETQY
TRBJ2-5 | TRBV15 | ATSRDKGQGSQETQY
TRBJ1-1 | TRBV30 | ASSLGTGGYEAF
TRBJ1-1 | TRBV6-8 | ASSQNTVEAF
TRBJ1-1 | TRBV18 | ASSQLPPGTGDTEAF
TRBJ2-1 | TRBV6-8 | ASSYRSVGRGEQF
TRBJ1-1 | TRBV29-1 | SVEARLRTEAF
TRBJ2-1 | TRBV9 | ASSVVGFGYGYNEQF
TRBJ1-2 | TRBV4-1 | ASSQDLEVKGYT
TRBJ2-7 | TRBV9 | ASSRHGTQAYEQY
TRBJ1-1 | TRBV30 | AWSVKGSTEAF
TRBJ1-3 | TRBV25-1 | ASSLGGSGNTIY